A single sample gave rise to the 26 T cell receptor beta chains below, sequenced in a study of blood T cell repertoires in COVID-19. Produced via immunoSEQ multiplex PCR; TCRdb's table is partial and in-frame only. The data contain about 150,000 clones, 70% to 90% of them singletons. The specimen sequenced was peripheral blood. The receptors originated from a human donor in a cohort sampled during active COVID-19.

This chain links TRBV7-3 with TRBJ1-2, with 10 bases fitting TRBD1. The CDR3 runs 14 residues. Trimming cost V 4 bases and J 10 bases; bases outside gene matches: 9. The germline V gene has CDR1 SGHTA and CDR2 FQGTGA. The CDR3 nucleotides are TGTGCCAGCAGCTATAGGGGACAGGGGTCCCCCTACACCTTC. Its protein product is CASSYRGQGSPYTF. Filled out from reference TRBV7-3 and TRBJ1-2, the complete variable domain reads GAGVSQTPSNKVTEKGKYVELRCDPISGHTALYWYRQSLGQGPEFLIYFQGTGAADDSGLPNDRFFAVRPEGSVSTLKIQRTERGDSAVYLCASSYRGQGSPYTFGSGTRLTVV.

The genes are TRBV24-1 and TRBJ2-1; 7 nucleotides line up with TRBD2. With V trimmed by 7 bases and J by 10 bases, 6 bases remained unmatched. CDR1 is KGHDR, CDR2 SFDVKD, per germline. This CDR3 has 12 residues. CDR3 coding DNA: TGTGCCACCAGCTGGGGCGGGGGAGAGCAGTTCTTC. Translation: CATSWGGGEQFF.

The chain carries TRBV6-5 and TRBJ1-2, with 10 bases matching TRBD1. CDR3 length: 14 amino acids. From germline, CDR1 is MNHEY and CDR2 SVGAGI. V was pared by 6 bases and J by 7 bases, with 8 bases of the junction left unmatched. The CDR3 DNA is TGTGCCAGCAGACTACTCCGGGACAGGGGTGGCTACACCTTC. Translation gives CASRLLRDRGGYTF.

V and J are TRBV20-1 and TRBJ2-1; D unclear. Germline CDR1 is DFQATT and CDR2 is SNEGSKA (reference sequence). The CDR3 is 11 amino acids. Trimming took 0 bases from V and 7 from J, leaving 4 bases between them. The CDR3 is CSARDRNEQFF. The DNA of the CDR3 is TGCAGTGCTAGAGACAGAAATGAGCAGTTCTTC.

The chain links TRBV5-4 to TRBJ2-5, with D possibly TRBD1 on 6 matching bases. The germline V gene has CDR1 SGHNT and CDR2 YYREEE (reference sequence). CDR3 length equals 13 residues. Between the trimmed V and J ends, which lost 4 bases and 4 bases, there was a span of 11 bases. The CDR3 here is CASSQQGGETQYF. CDR3 sequence (DNA): TGTGCCAGCAGCCAACAGGGTGGAGAGACCCAGTACTTC.

The rearrangement joins TRBV4-1 to TRBJ2-3; D possibly corresponds to TRBD1 (5 bases). The germline V gene has CDR1 MGHRA and CDR2 YSYEKL. V was shortened by 2 bases and J by 0 bases, with 12 bases between the two germline ends. The CDR3 is 16 amino acids. For the CDR3, the DNA is TGCGCCAGCAGCCAATTTCCCACAGGAAGCACAGATACGCAGTATTTT. Encoded protein: CASSQFPTGSTDTQYF.

The genes are TRBV12-3 or TRBV12-4 and TRBJ2-1, with 8 bases aligning to TRBD1. The junction had 2 bases not matched to a gene; V was cut back by 4 bases and J by 9 bases. This CDR3 has 12 amino acids. The CDR3 DNA reads as TGTGCCAGCAGTTCAACAGGGGGTGAGCAGTTCTTC. Its protein is CASSSTGGEQFF.

V and J are TRBV3-1 (or the pseudogene TRBV3-2) and TRBJ1-4; D possibly corresponds to TRBD1 (6 bases). Trimming cost V 3 bases and J 6 bases, with 11 bases left between them. CDR3 length: 14 residues. The germline V gene encodes CDR1 LGHDT and CDR2 YNNKEL (reference sequence). The CDR3 DNA reads as TGTGCCAGCAGCCAGGCGGCAGGGGATGAAAAACTGTTTTTT. As protein: CASSQAAGDEKLFF.

This clone was recorded a few times. V gene TRBV4-2 combines with J gene TRBJ2-2; D may be TRBD1 (5 bases). CDR1 and CDR2 from the germline V gene are LGHNA and YNFKEQ. V lost 8 bases and J 3 bases, leaving 16 bases between the germline ends. The CDR3 is made up of 15 amino acids. Here the CDR3 DNA reads TGTGCCAGCGGAATTGCGGCCAGGGACACCGGGGAGCTGTTTTTT. It codes for CASGIAARDTGELFF.

This chain joins TRBV3-1 (or the pseudogene TRBV3-2) and TRBJ2-4; D is possibly TRBD2 (6 bases). Looked up from germline, CDR1 is LGHDT and CDR2 is YNNKEL (reference sequence). The CDR3 length is 17 residues. The ends were cut back, 4 bases at V and 0 bases at J, with 16 bases in the middle. CDR3 bases: TGTGCCAGCAGCCCTCGATATAGCGGATTAGCCAAAAACATTCAGTACTTC. Translated: CASSPRYSGLAKNIQYF.

J is TRBJ2-1 and V is TRBV27; TRBD1 agrees at 9 bases. Germline V gene data show CDR1 as MNHEY and CDR2 as SMNVEV (reference sequence). Germline trimming cut 5 bases from V and 4 bases from J; bases unmatched to any gene: 9. The CDR3 sequence is 16 residues long. CDR3 amino acids: CASSTPTGGAYNEQFF. CDR3 coding DNA: TGTGCCAGCAGTACTCCTACAGGGGGCGCTTACAATGAGCAGTTCTTC.

This clone was picked up a small number of times. The rearrangement links TRBV18 to TRBJ2-5, with D unclear. CDR3 length: 11 amino acids. V lost 3 bases and J lost 3, with 2 bases in between. The germline CDR1 and CDR2 sequences are KGHSH and LQKENI. This CDR3 reads CASSPEETQYF. For the CDR3, the DNA is TGTGCCAGCTCACCCGAAGAGACCCAGTACTTC.

This sequence joins TRBV7-2 and TRBJ2-7; possibly TRBD1 for D (6 bases). Germline assignment: CDR1 SGHTA and CDR2 FQGNSA. Trimming left V 3 bases short and J 2 bases short, with 8 bases between. This CDR3 region has 13 residues. CDR3 DNA sequence: TGTGCCAGCAGCTTGGGACACACCTACGAGCAGTACTTC. Translating gives CASSLGHTYEQYF.

The chain employs TRBV29-1 and TRBJ1-2; D unclear. Trimming stripped 4 bases from V and 0 bases from J, with 15 bases between. The CDR3 has 15 residues. Germline V lookup: CDR1 SQVTM, CDR2 ANQGSEA. CDR3 sequence (DNA): TGCAGCGTTGGGGAGGCAGTGGCATCTAACTATGGCTACACCTTC. Its protein is CSVGEAVASNYGYTF.

V usage is TRBV3-1 (or the pseudogene TRBV3-2) and J usage is TRBJ1-5; D is uncertain. This CDR3 has 14 amino acids. Germline lookup yields CDR1 LGHDT and CDR2 YNNKEL (reference sequence). V lost 0 bases and J lost 4, with 7 bases in between. The CDR3 DNA reads TGTGCCAGCAGCCAAGACTTCGCGAATCAGCCCCAGCATTTT. Translated, it gives CASSQDFANQPQHF.

This chain connects TRBV5-1 to TRBJ1-1, with D unclear. Per the germline V gene, CDR1 is SGHRS and CDR2 is YFSETQ. This CDR3 contains 14 residues. Trimming took off 0 bases at V and 1 base at J, with 7 bases between the two ends. Written as DNA, the CDR3 is TGCGCCAGCAGCTTGGGGGCCCAGAACACTGAAGCTTTCTTT. It yields the protein CASSLGAQNTEAFF.

The chain joins TRBV12-5 to TRBJ1-4; D might be TRBD1 (6 bases). Between the trimmed V and J ends, which lost 8 bases and 5 bases, there was a span of 15 bases. Germline V gives CDR1 LGHNT, CDR2 FRNRAP. This CDR3 comprises 14 residues. CDR3 residues: CASRQGRRNEKLFF. DNA for the CDR3: TGTGCTAGTCGGCAGGGGCGCCGAAATGAAAAACTGTTTTTT.

The rearrangement links TRBV2 to TRBJ2-2; 10 bases are a match to TRBD2. Per germline, CDR1 SNHLY and CDR2 FYNNEI. Losses at the gene ends were 11 bases for V and 2 bases for J; bases not matched to a gene: 8. The CDR3 is 15 amino acids. CDR3 amino acids: CASGGLAVNTGELFF. For the CDR3, the DNA is TGTGCCTCAGGAGGACTAGCGGTTAACACCGGGGAGCTGTTTTTT.

The V and J genes are TRBV3-1 (or the pseudogene TRBV3-2) and TRBJ1-2; 7 bases are a match to TRBD1. J was trimmed by 2 bases and V by 3 bases; bases with no gene match: 6. The germline V gene encodes CDR1 LGHDT and CDR2 YNNKEL (reference sequence). The CDR3 covers 15 residues. CDR3 loop: CASSHYRGVNYGYTF. CDR3 sequence (DNA): TGTGCCAGCAGCCACTACAGGGGAGTAAACTATGGCTACACCTTC.

The rearrangement uses TRBV28 and TRBJ2-5; a possible D gene is TRBD1 (6 bases). The CDR3 totals 15 residues. Germline V gene data show CDR1 as MDHEN and CDR2 as SYDVKM. V lost 6 bases and J 5 bases, leaving 19 bases between the germline ends. The CDR3 DNA is TGTGCCAGCAGCCCTACAGAACCCAGGGGTGAGACCCAGTACTTC. Translated: CASSPTEPRGETQYF. Full variable domain (outside the CDR3, taken from reference TRBV28 and TRBJ2-5): DVKVTQSSRYLVKRTGEKVFLECVQDMDHENMFWYRQDPGLGLRLIYFSYDVKMKEKGDIPEGYSVSREKKERFSLILESASTNQTSMYLCASSPTEPRGETQYFGPGTRLLVL.

This clone has only a few counts. The V gene is TRBV5-4, the J gene TRBJ2-7; maybe TRBD1 (7 bases). Germline V gene sequence: CDR1 SGHNT, CDR2 YYREEE (reference sequence). CDR3 size: 15 residues. Trimming took off 4 bases at V and 0 bases at J, with 14 bases between the two ends. The CDR3 sequence: CASSQGGFNSYEQYF. The DNA for the CDR3 is TGTGCCAGCAGCCAGGGGGGCTTTAACTCCTACGAGCAGTACTTC. The entire variable domain, with the rest obtained from reference TRBV5-4 and TRBJ2-7, is as follows: ETGVTQSPTHLIKTRGQQVTLRCSSQSGHNTVSWYQQALGQGPQFIFQYYREEENGRGNFPPRFSGLQFPNYSSELNVNALELDDSALYLCASSQGGFNSYEQYFGPGTRLTVT.

V is TRBV2 and J is TRBJ1-6, with D uncertain. Germline assignment: CDR1 SNHLY and CDR2 FYNNEI. This CDR3 is 13 amino acids long. V was shortened by 7 bases and J by 10 bases, with 14 bases between the two germline ends. CDR3 residues: CASNREGGSPLHF. The CDR3 DNA sequence: TGTGCCAGCAATCGGGAAGGTGGGTCACCCCTCCACTTT.

The chain employs TRBV28 and TRBJ2-7; TRBD2 agrees at 12 bases. Germline loops: CDR1 MDHEN, CDR2 SYDVKM. V was clipped by 7 bases and J by 0 bases; unmatched bases: 4. The CDR3 has 15 residues. CDR3 nucleotides: TGTGCCAGCACCGTGACTAGCGGGAGCTCCTACGAGCAGTACTTC. Its protein product is CASTVTSGSSYEQYF.

This clone showed up just once. The chain links TRBV7-8 to TRBJ1-3; D unclear. V gave up 3 bases and J gave up 2 bases, with 8 bases separating them. Germline-derived CDR1 and CDR2 are SGHVS and FQNEAQ. This CDR3 contains 14 residues. Here the CDR3 DNA reads TGTGCCAGCAGCTTTGGCAAAACTGGAAACACCATATATTTT. Protein product: CASSFGKTGNTIYF.

The chain recombines TRBV18 with TRBJ1-1; 8 bases are shared with TRBD1. The trim removed 10 bases at V and 1 base at J, leaving 8 bases unmatched. The CDR3 contains 14 residues. In germline, CDR1 is KGHSH, CDR2 LQKENI. In nucleotides, the CDR3 is TGTGCCACCCACGGGGGGACAGGGAACACTGAAGCTTTCTTT. Its protein product is CATHGGTGNTEAFF.

The chain couples TRBV7-3 to TRBJ1-1; 10 positions match TRBD1. V lost 5 bases and J lost 7; bases outside the gene matches: 7. Looked up from germline, CDR1 is SGHTA and CDR2 is FQGTGA. The CDR3 runs to 14 residues. The CDR3 protein is CASSTTGGGGEAFF. CDR3 in DNA: TGTGCCAGCAGCACGACAGGGGGCGGCGGTGAAGCTTTCTTT.